This T cell receptor (beta chain) was recorded in a study of shared clonotypes between healthy human individuals. Study results and caveats: Represented diversity, genetic and exposure-history alike, was limited by few donors.

This CDR3 is 14 amino acids long. V was clipped by 2 bases and J by 8 bases, with 13 bases between them. Germline CDR1 reads SGHVS; CDR2 reads FQNEAQ. The run depth of the assay was deep. The table came from immunoSEQ multiplex PCR; TCRdb's copy has only in-frame clones and leaves some out. The sample shows 950,000 to 1,100,000 clones, under 80% of them seen only once. The count of this clone is one. What it recognizes is unknown. The TCR originated in a man aged 18 to 35 in good health. Material for sequencing was memory CD4+ T cells sorted from blood. Subset specified: CD45RA-negative fraction. J is TRBJ2-1 and V is TRBV7-8; D is ambiguous. The CDR3, as DNA: TGTGCCAGCAGCTTATTTGGGTTGAGCGATGAGCAGTTCTTC. Translation gives CASSLFGLSDEQFF.